Below, 30 T cell receptor beta chains from the same sample are listed, as sequenced in a study of T cells after yellow fever vaccination. TCRdb independently ran MiXCR on the 5' RACE reads; one entry per CDR3 protein. The table records 400,000 to 650,000 distinct CDR3 sequences, just over 20% of them present only once. The sample was PBMCs, taken approximately 22 days after the first yellow fever vaccination. The receptors originated from a man in his late teens or twenties who received the YFV17D yellow fever vaccine.

This clonotype was detected only a few times. The junction departs from germline at one end; a sequencing error may be responsible. The V and J genes are TRBV6-5 and TRBJ2-1, with a tentative D call TRBD1 (6 bases). Germline loops: CDR1 MNHEY, CDR2 SVGAGI. This CDR3 has 15 residues. The CDR3 bases are TGTGCCAGCAGTGTACTCAGGGGCTCCCACAATGAGCAGTTCTTC. It encodes CASSVLRGSHNEQFF.

This clonotype occurred a few times. This chain joins TRBV7-2 and TRBJ1-6; no clear D. Trimming pared 0 bases from V and 4 bases from J, leaving 7 bases between. The length of the CDR3 is 15 residues. The germline V gene encodes CDR1 SGHTA and CDR2 FQGNSA. Here the CDR3 reads CASSLASDYNSPLHF. The CDR3 DNA is TGTGCCAGCAGCTTAGCTTCGGATTATAATTCACCCCTCCACTTT.

This clonotype was recorded a few times. The chain has TRBV11-2 and TRBJ2-7, with D unresolved. This CDR3 is 14 amino acids long. Trimming took 5 bases from V and 2 from J, leaving 13 bases between them. The germline V gene encodes CDR1 SGHAT and CDR2 FQNNGV. CDR3 sequence (DNA): TGTGCCAGCAGCCCCCATTCCGGACCCTACGAGCAGTACGTC. Amino acids: CASSPHSGPYEQYV.

This clonotype was found a few times. The rearrangement links TRBV7-9 to TRBJ2-3; the D is unclear. With 5 bases removed from V and 4 bases from J, the gap between germline ends came to 10 bases. CDR1 SEHNR and CDR2 FQNEAQ come from the germline V gene (reference sequence). This CDR3 region has 13 residues. CDR3 protein: CASSSSVPDTQYF. The CDR3 DNA reads TGTGCCAGCAGCAGCTCCGTCCCAGATACGCAGTATTTT.

The chain combines TRBV12-3 or TRBV12-4 with TRBJ1-5; 9 nucleotides line up with TRBD1. The CDR3 extends over 17 amino acids. V lost 1 base and J lost 1; bases outside the gene matches: 5. CDR3 coding DNA: TGTGCCAGCAGTTTAGGGAAGGACAGGGGAAGCAATCAGCCCCAGCATTTT. It specifies CASSLGKDRGSNQPQHF.

This clonotype was picked up a small number of times. This chain links TRBV9 with TRBJ1-3, with D perhaps TRBD1 (6 bases). Germline V lookup: CDR1 SGDLS, CDR2 YYNGEE. The V end lost 3 bases, the J end lost 0 bases, and 16 bases lay between the germline ends. The CDR3 covers 17 residues. The CDR3 nucleotides are TGTGCCAGCAGCGAGAAGATTGGACAGAACTCTGGAAACACCATATATTTT. The encoded protein is CASSEKIGQNSGNTIYF.

This clonotype has a handful of counts. The chain carries TRBV20-1 and TRBJ2-1, with 9 bases aligning to TRBD1. V gave up 6 bases and J gave up 8 bases; unmatched junction bases: 17. CDR1 is DFQATT and CDR2 is SNEGSKA in the germline V gene (reference sequence). The CDR3 covers 16 residues. This CDR3 is CSAVNFGTGPGDEQFF. CDR3 coding DNA: TGCAGTGCGGTTAATTTCGGGACAGGGCCTGGGGATGAGCAGTTCTTC.

This clonotype qualifies as medium-sized. The rearrangement uses TRBV12-3 or TRBV12-4 and TRBJ2-5; a weak D match, TRBD1 (7 bases). The CDR3 is made up of 15 amino acids. V dropped 1 base and J dropped 5 bases, with 14 bases sitting between them. The CDR3 nucleotides are TGTGCCAGCAGTTTAGGCGGACAGGCGGGGGAGACCCAGTACTTC. Encoded protein: CASSLGGQAGETQYF.

The CDR3: CASSYLGDSYGYTF. DNA of the CDR3: TGTGCCAGCAGTTACCTGGGGGACAGCTATGGCTACACCTTC. The rearrangement links TRBV6-2 or TRBV6-3 to TRBJ1-2; TRBD1 matches 7 bases. Germline CDR1 MNHEY, CDR2 SVGEGT. The V segment lost 2 bases and the J segment 4 bases; nucleotides outside the gene matches: 4. The CDR3 consists of 14 residues.

This clonotype has just a few counts. CDR3 residues: CSARGQGGNTGELFF. CDR3 nucleotide sequence: TGCAGTGCTAGGGGTCAGGGGGGGAACACCGGGGAGCTGTTTTTT. This chain connects TRBV20-1 to TRBJ2-2; tentative D call: TRBD1 (7 bases). Germline values: CDR1 DFQATT, CDR2 SNEGSKA (reference sequence). The CDR3 has 15 residues. The V end lost 3 bases, the J end lost 1 base, and 12 bases lay between the germline ends.

This clonotype was seen just once. The gene calls are TRBV6-5 and TRBJ2-7; D unresolved. Looked up from germline, CDR1 is MNHEY and CDR2 is SVGAGI. The length of the CDR3 is 14 residues. With 0 bases removed from V and 4 bases from J, the gap between germline ends came to 10 bases. CDR3 loop: CASSYSMPTYEQYV. The CDR3 DNA reads as TGTGCCAGCAGTTACTCGATGCCTACTTACGAGCAGTACGTC.

The chain uses TRBV12-3 or TRBV12-4 and TRBJ2-5; the D gene is possibly TRBD1 (5 bases). The CDR3 covers 11 residues. Trimming removed 10 bases from V and 5 bases from J, with 11 bases in between. In DNA form, the CDR3 reads TGTGCCACAGGGCGTCCGGAGACCCAGTACTTC. It encodes CATGRPETQYF.

This clonotype was picked up many times. This chain uses TRBV5-1 with TRBJ2-3; 9 nucleotides match TRBD1. Trimming removed 6 bases from V and 7 bases from J; junction bases left unmatched: 18. CDR3 length: 17 amino acids. CDR1 is SGHRS and CDR2 is YFSETQ in the germline V gene. The CDR3 loop reads CASIRTPDRGRLNTQYF. The CDR3 nucleotides are TGCGCCAGCATAAGGACTCCGGACAGGGGAAGGTTGAATACGCAGTATTTT.

The V gene is TRBV7-9, the J gene TRBJ1-1, with unresolved D. Trimming left V 2 bases short and J 6 bases short, with 13 bases between. Germline CDR1 reads SEHNR; CDR2 reads FQNEAQ (reference sequence). The CDR3 covers 14 residues. CDR3 in amino acids: CASSLPNQWAEAFF. CDR3 in DNA: TGTGCCAGCAGCTTACCTAACCAGTGGGCTGAAGCTTTCTTT.

This clonotype was recorded many times. This chain links TRBV25-1 with TRBJ2-1; TRBD1 is a possible D gene (5 bases). V lost 4 bases to trimming and J lost 8 bases, with 15 bases between them. The CDR3 totals 14 residues. Germline CDR1 and CDR2: MGHDK and SYGVNS. CDR3 region: CASSGLGDKDEQFF. The CDR3 DNA is TGTGCCAGCAGTGGGCTAGGGGATAAGGATGAGCAGTTCTTC.

This clonotype was recorded a few times. The V and J genes are TRBV10-3 and TRBJ2-7, with TRBD1 identical over 9 bases. V trimming: 8 bases; J trimming: 4 bases; junction bases outside the gene matches: 0. CDR3 size: 11 residues. Germline V gives CDR1 ENHRY, CDR2 SYGVKD. The CDR3 sequence: CAIGTGYEQYF. The CDR3 nucleotides read TGTGCCATCGGGACAGGGTACGAGCAGTACTTC.

The rearrangement uses TRBV6-2 or TRBV6-3 and TRBJ2-7; 11 bases agree with TRBD1. Germline V gives CDR1 MNHEY, CDR2 SVGEGT. This CDR3 is 13 amino acids long. V was clipped by 6 bases and J by 6 bases; unmatched bases: 4. The CDR3 sequence: CASRPGTGGEQYV. The CDR3 coding sequence is TGTGCCAGCAGACCAGGGACAGGGGGCGAGCAGTACGTC.

This clonotype was counted only a few times. The CDR3 loop is CASSLDFSDTQYF. DNA for the CDR3: TGCGCCAGCAGCTTGGACTTTTCAGATACGCAGTATTTT. The rearrangement joins TRBV5-1 to TRBJ2-3; D remains unclear. V shed 0 bases and J shed 4 bases, with 6 bases lying between them. CDR3 length: 13 residues. Per the germline V gene, CDR1 is SGHRS and CDR2 is YFSETQ.

This clonotype turned up a few times. The chain combines TRBV5-1 with TRBJ2-5; TRBD2 is a possible D gene (5 bases). The germline V and J ends were trimmed by 0 bases and 3 bases, with 9 bases remaining between them. The length of the CDR3 is 14 residues. Germline lookup yields CDR1 SGHRS and CDR2 YFSETQ. The CDR3 region is CASSLGASKETQYF. In nucleotides, the CDR3 is TGCGCCAGCAGCTTGGGGGCTAGCAAAGAGACCCAGTACTTC.

The chain combines TRBV7-9 with TRBJ1-4; tentative D call: TRBD1 (6 bases). The V gene lost 0 bases and the J gene lost 8 bases, with 13 bases spanning the gap. The germline V gene encodes CDR1 SEHNR and CDR2 FQNEAQ (reference sequence). This CDR3 has 15 amino acids. In DNA form, the CDR3 reads TGTGCCAGCAGCTTAGCGCAGGCAGGGGACGAAAAACTGTTTTTT. This encodes CASSLAQAGDEKLFF.

The CDR3 region is CASSIDLFSVNNEQFF. For the CDR3, the DNA is TGTGCCAGTAGTATAGATCTATTTTCGGTTAACAATGAGCAGTTCTTC. The genes are TRBV19 and TRBJ2-1; D is undetermined. CDR1 LNHDA and CDR2 SQIVND come from the germline V gene (reference sequence). The CDR3 totals 16 residues. The V end was cut by 0 bases, the J end by 5 bases, with 14 bases between.

The V gene is TRBV5-1, the J gene TRBJ1-4; D gene unclear. CDR3 length: 15 amino acids. Germline V gene data show CDR1 as SGHRS and CDR2 as YFSETQ. V shed 2 bases and J shed 8 bases, with 16 bases lying between them. The CDR3 nucleotides read TGCGCCAGCAGCTTCGAGGGATTTAAGCGGGAAAAACTGTTTTTT. Translated: CASSFEGFKREKLFF. The entire variable domain, with the rest obtained from reference TRBV5-1 and TRBJ1-4, is as follows: KAGVTQTPRYLIKTRGQQVTLSCSPISGHRSVSWYQQTPGQGLQFLFEYFSETQRNKGNFPGRFSGRQFSNSRSEMNVSTLELGDSALYLCASSFEGFKREKLFFGSGTQLSVL.

This clonotype came up a few times. The rearrangement joins TRBV7-2 to TRBJ2-7; the D is unclear. The CDR3 contains 14 residues. Germline V lookup: CDR1 SGHTA, CDR2 FQGNSA. The V end was cut by 1 base, the J end by 5 bases, with 12 bases between. CDR3 DNA sequence: TGTGCCAGCAGCTTAGGAGGCATACCGGACGAGCAGTACTTC. It yields the protein CASSLGGIPDEQYF.

This chain joins TRBV7-9 and TRBJ1-2, with TRBD1 matching 7 bases. CDR1 and CDR2 from the germline V gene are SEHNR and FQNEAQ (reference sequence). The CDR3 spans 14 residues. V shed 5 bases and J 6 bases; nucleotides not matched to a gene: 9. CDR3: CASSPNDRADGYTF. The CDR3 bases are TGTGCCAGCAGCCCCAACGACAGGGCAGATGGCTACACCTTC.

The chain carries TRBV4-1 and TRBJ1-1, with TRBD1 matching over 7 bases. V lost 0 bases, J lost 3 bases, and 10 bases stayed unmatched. Germline V gene lookup returns CDR1 MGHRA and CDR2 YSYEKL. This CDR3 contains 17 residues. The CDR3 reads CASSQEDRARGDTEAFF. CDR3 nucleotides: TGCGCCAGCAGCCAAGAAGACAGGGCGAGGGGGGACACTGAAGCTTTCTTT.

This clonotype was observed a few times. J is TRBJ2-1 and V is TRBV24-1; the match to TRBD1 covers 8 bases. Losses at the gene ends were 4 bases for V and 6 bases for J; bases not matched to a gene: 13. The germline gives CDR1 KGHDR, CDR2 SFDVKD. There are 17 residues in the CDR3. CDR3 loop: CATSDNPRDRSVNEQFF. In DNA form, the CDR3 reads TGTGCCACCAGTGACAACCCCCGGGACAGGTCCGTCAATGAGCAGTTCTTC.

V gene TRBV29-1 combines with J gene TRBJ2-3, with D maybe TRBD2 (6 bases). V was shortened by 4 bases and J by 4 bases, with 12 bases between the two germline ends. There are 13 residues in the CDR3. From germline, CDR1 is SQVTM and CDR2 ANQGSEA. The CDR3 region is CSVGREASDTQYF. The DNA of the CDR3 is TGCAGCGTTGGCAGGGAGGCTTCAGATACGCAGTATTTT.

This clonotype was counted between two and nine times. The gene calls are TRBV18 and TRBJ2-4, with 8 bases fitting TRBD1. The CDR3 has 22 amino acids. Germline trimming cut 3 bases from V and 0 bases from J; bases unmatched to any gene: 22. Germline V gives CDR1 KGHSH, CDR2 LQKENI. The CDR3 sequence is CASSPGRTGLSSRSVAKNIQYF. The CDR3 DNA sequence: TGTGCCAGCTCACCGGGGCGGACAGGGTTATCTTCCCGTTCCGTAGCCAAAAACATTCAGTACTTC.

This clonotype came up a few times. The chain is built from TRBV23-1 and TRBJ1-3; D not certain. TRBV23-1 is recorded as an ORF, its role being uncertain. The CDR3 is 15 residues long. V was shortened by 7 bases and J by 0 bases, with 13 bases between the two germline ends. The CDR3 loop reads CASIRPTPSGNTIYF. The CDR3 nucleotides read TGCGCCAGCATCCGACCCACACCCTCTGGAAACACCATATATTTT.

The rearrangement uses TRBV7-6 and TRBJ2-7; D may be TRBD1 (6 bases). The CDR3 length is 14 residues. Germline V gene sequence: CDR1 SGHVS, CDR2 FNYEAQ. Trimming removed 1 base at V and 3 bases at J, with 10 bases between. The CDR3 loop is CASSLEEQGYEQYF. In DNA, the CDR3 is TGTGCCAGCAGCTTAGAGGAACAGGGCTACGAGCAGTACTTC. Variable domain in full (rest from reference TRBV7-6 and TRBJ2-7): GAGVSQSPRYKVTKRGQDVALRCDPISGHVSLYWYRQALGQGPEFLTYFNYEAQQDKSGLPNDRFSAERPEGSISTLTIQRTEQRDSAMYRCASSLEEQGYEQYFGPGTRLTVT.